A selection of T cell receptor beta chains follows, all from one sample in a study of shared T cell receptors in the human thymus. Generated by immunoSEQ multiplex PCR, the TCRdb table keeps only in-frame clones and is missing some. The sample shows under 850,000 clones, approximately 90% of them seen only once. This sample also belongs to another study, concerning human thymus T cells.

The specimen sequenced was thymocytes. Every receptor here comes from a boy in the first two years of life with a congenital heart defect. Both conserved end residues are part of each CDR3. A D gene is named only where the DNA matches it firmly. Where a row states a size, it is once, few, many or the class of an expanded clone; other rows omit it.

clone size,D gene,J gene,V gene,CDR3 DNA,CDR3 protein
.,TRBD2,TRBJ2-7,TRBV28,TGTGCCAGCTTGCCAGTCCCGACTAGCGGGAACTCCTACGAGCAGTACTTC,CASLPVPTSGNSYEQYF
.,TRBD2,TRBJ2-7,TRBV5-5,TGTGCCAGCAGATATAGGTGGCGGGAGATCTCCTACGAGCAGTACTTC,CASRYRWREISYEQYF
.,.,TRBJ2-6,TRBV4-3,TGCGCCAGCAGCCAGCCAGGACAGCCTGGGGCCAACGTCCTGACTTTC,CASSQPGQPGANVLTF
.,.,TRBJ2-6,TRBV7-8,TGTGCCAGCAGCTTCAGGGGTTCTGGGGCCAACGTCCTGACTTTC,CASSFRGSGANVLTF
.,.,TRBJ1-3,TRBV5-7,TGTGCCAGCAGCTTGGGCAGGCCTGGAAACACCATATATTTT,CASSLGRPGNTIYF
.,TRBD2,TRBJ2-6,TRBV7-8,TGTGCCAGCAGCCAGACTAGCGGGAGATATTCTGGGGCCAACGTCCTGACTTTC,CASSQTSGRYSGANVLTF
.,.,TRBJ2-7,TRBV7-9,TGTGCCAGCAGCCCGGGGGGCGAGATGATCTCCTACGAGCAGTACTTC,CASSPGGEMISYEQYF
.,.,TRBJ1-3,TRBV5-1,TGCGCCAGCAGCTTTCAATCGGGGGGGTCAGGAAACACCATATATTTT,CASSFQSGGSGNTIYF
.,.,TRBJ1-3,TRBV30,TGTGCCTGGGGGACACCTGGAAACACCATATATTTT,CAWGTPGNTIYF
.,.,TRBJ1-1,TRBV2,TGTGCCAGCAGAGACAGGATCAACACTGAAGCTTTCTTT,CASRDRINTEAFF
.,TRBD1,TRBJ2-2,TRBV6-5,TGTGCCAGCAAGGGGACAGGGAACACCGGGGAGCTGTTTTTT,CASKGTGNTGELFF
.,.,TRBJ1-2,TRBV7-9,TGTGCCAGCAGCCTCCACACCTCAGGGCCCATCTATGGCTACACCTTC,CASSLHTSGPIYGYTF
.,.,TRBJ2-7,TRBV2,TGTGCCAGCAGTGTTGCTAGCTCCTACGAGCAGTACTTC,CASSVASSYEQYF
.,TRBD2,TRBJ2-1,TRBV7-2,TGTGCCAGCAGCTTAGTCGGGACTAGCGGGGTGGATGAGCAGTTCTTC,CASSLVGTSGVDEQFF
.,.,TRBJ1-5,TRBV5-4,TGTGCCAGCAGCTTGGGGGGACTCAATCAGCCCCAGCATTTT,CASSLGGLNQPQHF
.,.,TRBJ2-5,TRBV29-1,TGCAGCGTTGAAGAGGCCGCCGAAGAGACCCAGTACTTC,CSVEEAAEETQYF
few,.,TRBJ2-7,TRBV5-3,TGTGCCAGAAGCTTGTACTGCTACGAGCAGTACTTC,CARSLYCYEQYF
.,.,TRBJ2-7,TRBV25-1,TGTGCCAGCAGTAGCGACGGGGGACGGGGCTCCTACGAGCAGTACTTC,CASSSDGGRGSYEQYF
.,.,TRBJ2-7,TRBV7-8,TGTGCCAGCAGCCGACGCGGGGACTCGTACTACGAGCAGTACTTC,CASSRRGDSYYEQYF
.,TRBD2,TRBJ2-5,TRBV28,TGTGCCAGCTCACAAACCGGGACTAGCGGGCGCTCCCAAGAGACCCAGTACTTC,CASSQTGTSGRSQETQYF
.,TRBD1,TRBJ1-2,TRBV4-1,TGCGCCAGCAGCCAAGATTGGGGACAGGATGGCTACACCTTC,CASSQDWGQDGYTF
once,.,TRBJ2-7,TRBV5-1,TGCGCCAGCTCACAGGGTTACGAGCAGTACTTC,CASSQGYEQYF
.,.,TRBJ2-3,TRBV11-2,TGTGCCAGCAGCTCGTCCGGGAGCACAGATACGCAGTATTTT,CASSSSGSTDTQYF
.,TRBD2,TRBJ2-5,TRBV7-9,TGTGCCAGCAGCTTCGGCGGGAGCACCCCCTCGGGGGAGACCCAGTACTTC,CASSFGGSTPSGETQYF
.,TRBD1,TRBJ1-4,TRBV27,TGTGCCAGCAGTTCCGGACAGGGGGCATCTAATGAAAAACTGTTTTTT,CASSSGQGASNEKLFF